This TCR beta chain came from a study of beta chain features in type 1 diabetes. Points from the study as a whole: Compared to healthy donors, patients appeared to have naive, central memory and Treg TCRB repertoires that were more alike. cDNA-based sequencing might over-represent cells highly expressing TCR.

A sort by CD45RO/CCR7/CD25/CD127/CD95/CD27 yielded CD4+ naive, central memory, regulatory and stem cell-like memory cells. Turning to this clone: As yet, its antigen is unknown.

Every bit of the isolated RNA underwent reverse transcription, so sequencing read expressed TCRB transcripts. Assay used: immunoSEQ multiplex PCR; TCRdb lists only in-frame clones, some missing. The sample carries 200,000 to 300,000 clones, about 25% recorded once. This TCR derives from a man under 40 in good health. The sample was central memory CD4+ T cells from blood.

The CDR3 bases are TGTGCCATCAGTGATGAGGTCGGGGAGACATATACGCAGTATTTT. Its translation is CAISDEVGETYTQYF. The J gene is TRBJ2-3, the V gene TRBV10-3; D may be TRBD2 (5 bases). The germline gives CDR1 ENHRY, CDR2 SYGVKD. The CDR3 loop spans 15 amino acids. With 3 bases removed from V and 7 bases from J, the gap between germline ends came to 17 bases.